Reported below is one T cell receptor (beta chain). The table came from immunoSEQ multiplex PCR; TCRdb's copy has only in-frame clones and leaves some out. The sample records 78,000 or so clones, 89% being singletons. This entry comes from a study of technical replicates of blood from a few donors. The germline V and J ends were trimmed by 4 bases and 8 bases, with 27 bases remaining between them. The CDR3 is made up of 18 amino acids. Per the germline V gene, CDR1 is SGHRS and CDR2 is YFSETQ. The chain recombines TRBV5-1 with TRBJ1-4, with a tentative D call TRBD1 (6 bases). Sequencing input: T cells isolated from PBMCs. The source is a human donor in good health. The CDR3 spells CASSPRDTKLGVREKLFF. CDR3 in DNA: TGCGCCAGCAGCCCCCGGGACACTAAATTGGGTGTTCGGGAAAAACTGTTTTTT.